These T cell receptor beta chains were read from a single sample in a study of cytomegalovirus exposure and HLA in healthy donors. The table came from immunoSEQ multiplex PCR; TCRdb's copy has only in-frame clones and leaves some out. Of 90,000 to 120,000 clones detected, around 80% appear once; the ten largest clones hold more than 0.95%. Sequencing was done on a sample of PBMCs. These receptors were obtained from a young woman in good health and CMV-seronegative. The CDR3 runs from the conserved cysteine through the conserved F or W. A D gene is named only where the DNA matches it firmly. Some rows have no size entry. The others give once, few or many, or a class for an expanded clone.

clone_size: once; d_call: .; j_call: TRBJ2-7; v_call: TRBV6-4; cdr3_nt: TGTGCCAGCCCTACTAGAGCGGCTTGGGGCGAGCAGTACTTC; cdr3_aa: CASPTRAAWGEQYF
clone_size: .; d_call: .; j_call: TRBJ1-6; v_call: TRBV23-1; cdr3_nt: TGCGCCAGCAGTCAATCAGGGGAGGGGTCCTATAATTCACCCCTCCACTTT; cdr3_aa: CASSQSGEGSYNSPLHF
clone_size: .; d_call: TRBD2; j_call: TRBJ2-3; v_call: TRBV9; cdr3_nt: TGTGCCAGCCACCAAAGCGGGAGTCCCACAGATACGCAGTATTTT; cdr3_aa: CASHQSGSPTDTQYF
clone_size: few; d_call: .; j_call: TRBJ1-3; v_call: TRBV6-6; cdr3_nt: TGTGCCAGCAGTTACGGGGAGAACACCATATATTTT; cdr3_aa: CASSYGENTIYF
clone_size: .; d_call: TRBD2; j_call: TRBJ2-7; v_call: TRBV27; cdr3_nt: TGTGCCAGCAGGGGCTACGGGGGGAAGGTTTCCTACGAGCAGTACTTC; cdr3_aa: CASRGYGGKVSYEQYF
clone_size: .; d_call: .; j_call: TRBJ1-3; v_call: TRBV7-2; cdr3_nt: TGTGCCAGCAGCTCCCGGGGTGGCTCTGGAAACACCATATATTTT; cdr3_aa: CASSSRGGSGNTIYF
clone_size: once; d_call: .; j_call: TRBJ2-5; v_call: TRBV15; cdr3_nt: TGTGCCACCAGCAGAGATAGGGGAAGCGTGGGGTACTTC; cdr3_aa: CATSRDRGSVGYF
clone_size: .; d_call: .; j_call: TRBJ2-1; v_call: TRBV6-1; cdr3_nt: TGTGCCAGCAGTGAATTTCAGGCCCAGGGCAATGAGCAGTTCTTC; cdr3_aa: CASSEFQAQGNEQFF
clone_size: .; d_call: .; j_call: TRBJ1-3; v_call: TRBV4-1; cdr3_nt: TGCGCCAGCAGCCAAGATTTGTCTTCCCTGTCCTCCCCCATATATTTT; cdr3_aa: CASSQDLSSLSSPIYF
clone_size: .; d_call: .; j_call: TRBJ2-7; v_call: TRBV28; cdr3_nt: TGTGCCAGCAGTTTATCTCCGGGGTCCTACGAGCAGTACTTC; cdr3_aa: CASSLSPGSYEQYF
clone_size: .; d_call: .; j_call: TRBJ1-3; v_call: TRBV14; cdr3_nt: TGTGCCAGCAGCCCTACTGGACAGACAATCTCTGGAAACACCATATATTTT; cdr3_aa: CASSPTGQTISGNTIYF
clone_size: .; d_call: TRBD2; j_call: TRBJ2-1; v_call: TRBV7-2; cdr3_nt: TGTGCCAGCAGCTTAATGTGGGCGGGGGGCGTCTACAATGAGCAGTTCTTC; cdr3_aa: CASSLMWAGGVYNEQFF